This TCR beta chain was found in a study of sequential checkpoint blockade in melanoma. Study-level information: After both sequences, patients received maintenance nivolumab.

Treatment meaning: randomized to nivolumab then ipilimumab (arm A) or the reverse (arm B). Germline lookup yields CDR1 SEHNR and CDR2 FQNEAQ (reference sequence). Trimming removed 1 base at V and 4 bases at J, with 14 bases between. This CDR3 region has 15 residues. Repertoires were generated with immunoSEQ multiplex PCR, while TCRdb's copy carries only in-frame clones and drops some. Counted here are over 25,000 clones, about 80% occurring once; the ten biggest clones make up about an eighth. This clonotype was sampled from a human donor with melanoma. The sequences come from CD8+ T cells sorted from blood (inferred from file names), collected from a patient given nivolumab and ipilimumab in sequence. This rearrangement joins TRBV7-9 to TRBJ2-7; possible D gene TRBD1, 5 bases. The CDR3 region has the DNA TGTGCCAGCAGCTTAGGTGCGACAGACCTTTACGAGCAGTACTTC. It translates to CASSLGATDLYEQYF. The full variable domain, with the rest looked up from reference TRBV7-9 and TRBJ2-7, is DTGVSQNPRHKITKRGQNVTFRCDPISEHNRLYWYRQTLGQGPEFLTYFQNEAQLEKSRLLSDRFSAERPKGSFSTLEIQRTEQGDSAMYLCASSLGATDLYEQYFGPGTRLTVT.